The T cell receptor (beta chain) under discussion was sequenced for a study of Ad26.COV2.S vaccination and SARS-CoV-2 variants. On this clone: Its antigen is unidentified.

Sample treatment: roughly 18 received Ad26.COV2.S at low or high dose, single or two shots; roughly five received placebo; per-sample allocation not given. The investigators took samples on day 63 after the first vaccine or placebo injection. Findings and limits, study-wide: Estimates derived from TCR breadth and depth analyses may have underestimated total T cell responses. Placebo recipients trailed vaccine recipients in spike-specific TCR breadth.

Germline V lookup: CDR1 SGHAT, CDR2 FQNNGV. The CDR3 totals 14 residues. V was pared by 4 bases and J by 2 bases, with 3 bases of the junction left unmatched. Assay: immunoSEQ multiplex PCR; the TCRdb copy retains only in-frame clones and omits some. The table lists 440,000 or so clones, about 90% of them singletons. The V and J genes are TRBV11-2 and TRBJ2-3; 7 bases line up with TRBD1. The source material was peripheral blood, sampled in a trial of Ad26.COV2.S vaccine versus placebo. The receptor comes from a person aged 18-60 years who received the Ad26.COV2.S COVID-19 vaccine or a placebo. The chain's CDR3 is CASSSRGYTDTQYF. The CDR3 nucleotides read TGTGCCAGCAGCTCCAGGGGGTACACAGATACGCAGTATTTT.